These 2 T cell receptor beta chains were sequenced from one sample in a study of cytomegalovirus exposure and HLA in healthy donors (dated by TCRdb to 2016 to 2017). Receptors were amplified or captured by the immunoSEQ multiplex PCR assay. The multiplex PCR relied on a mix of 60 forward primers for TCR Vbeta segments and 13 reverse primers for TCR Jbeta segments. TCRdb limited this immuneACCESS table to in-frame rearrangements with V and J called. A share of clones is missing; checked studies link under half to unresolved V genes, and the rest is unexplained. In all, the sample holds about 120,000 clones, and roughly 80% of those were seen once. Around 5.8% of the sample rests with the top ten. Sequences were obtained from PBMCs. Receptors were obtained from a woman aged 25-40 years in good health and CMV-seropositive.

In DNA, the CDR3 is TGTGCCAGCAGCCCCGAGGGCGGCTATGGCTACACCTTC. As protein: CASSPEGGYGYTF. The J gene is TRBJ1-2, the V gene TRBV6-5; D remains ambiguous. The V end lost 6 bases, the J end lost 4 bases, and 12 bases lay between the germline ends. Germline CDR1 is MNHEY and CDR2 is SVGAGI. The CDR3 totals 13 residues.

This rearrangement joins TRBV19 to TRBJ1-2; 8 bases fit TRBD1. CDR1 is LNHDA and CDR2 is SQIVND in the germline V gene (reference sequence). CDR3 length equals 16 residues. Trimming removed 1 base from V and 4 bases from J; junction bases left unmatched: 8. The CDR3 DNA is TGTGCCAGTAGTATAGTCCCAACAGGGGGAGGCTATGGCTACACCTTC. Protein product: CASSIVPTGGGYGYTF.